Sequencing of this TCR beta chain was carried out in a study of prognosis after radiotherapy for stage I lung cancer. General observations from the study: Post-treatment Shannon entropy following stereotactic body radiation therapy was lower among patients who developed distant metastases.

Germline V gene data show CDR1 as MGHDK and CDR2 as SYGVNS. The CDR3 covers 16 residues. V gave up 2 bases and J gave up 5 bases; unmatched junction bases: 9. In regard to this clonotype: Its antigen is still unknown.

Genomic DNA was subjected to two-round multiplex PCR for amplification of TCR beta CDR3. The authors ran first-round PCR with primers specific to each TRBV and TRBJ gene. Each CDR3 protein is one row after TCRdb ran MiXCR on the multiplex PCR reads. The table records about 19,000 distinct CDR3 sequences, about 50% of them present only once. The specimen was PBMCs, collected before or after stereotactic body radiation therapy (not recorded which). The genes are TRBV25-1 and TRBJ2-1; TRBD2 aligns across 7 bases. The source is a donor aged 50 or older with non-small cell lung cancer. The CDR3 DNA follows: TGTGCCAGCAGTGAAGGCGAGACTAGCATTCACAATGAGCAGTTCTTC. It codes for CASSEGETSIHNEQFF.